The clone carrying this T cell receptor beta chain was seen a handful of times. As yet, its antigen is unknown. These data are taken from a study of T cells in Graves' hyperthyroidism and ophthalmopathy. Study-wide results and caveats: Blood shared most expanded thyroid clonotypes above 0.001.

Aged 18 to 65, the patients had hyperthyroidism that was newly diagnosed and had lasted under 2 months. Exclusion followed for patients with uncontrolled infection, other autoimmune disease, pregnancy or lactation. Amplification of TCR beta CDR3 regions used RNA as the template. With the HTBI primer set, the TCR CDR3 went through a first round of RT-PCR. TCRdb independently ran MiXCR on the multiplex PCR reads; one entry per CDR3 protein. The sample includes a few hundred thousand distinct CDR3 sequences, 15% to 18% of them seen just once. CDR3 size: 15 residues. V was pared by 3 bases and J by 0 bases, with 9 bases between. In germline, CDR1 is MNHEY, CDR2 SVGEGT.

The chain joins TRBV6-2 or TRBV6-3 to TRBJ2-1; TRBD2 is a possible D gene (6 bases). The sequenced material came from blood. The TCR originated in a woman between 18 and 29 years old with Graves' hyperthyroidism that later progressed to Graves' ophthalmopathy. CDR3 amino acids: CASSYSGDSYNEQFF. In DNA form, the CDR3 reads TGTGCCAGCAGTTATAGCGGAGACTCCTACAATGAGCAGTTCTTC.